The rows below give T cell receptor beta chains drawn from one sample of a study of cytomegalovirus exposure and HLA in healthy donors. Produced via immunoSEQ multiplex PCR; TCRdb's table is partial and in-frame only. Found here are 200,000 to 250,000 clones, over 80% of them singletons; the top ten hold over 12%. What was sequenced was PBMCs. The receptors originated from a woman aged 25-40 years in good health and CMV-seropositive. The CDR3 runs from the conserved cysteine through the conserved F or W. For some rows the clone size is stated as once, few or many, or as a class when expanded; others skip it.

abundance,j_gene,v_gene,CDR3aa
NA,TRBJ2-2,TRBV30,CAWSPGAHTGELFF
NA,TRBJ1-2,TRBV19,CASRTRDGDGYTF
NA,TRBJ2-2,TRBV5-1,CASSLAPGGANTGELFF
NA,TRBJ1-2,TRBV30,CAWSPDWGLNYGYTF
NA,TRBJ2-1,TRBV10-3,CAIIGTSGRRYNEQFF
NA,TRBJ2-1,TRBV28,CASFRGTSYNEQFF
NA,TRBJ1-4,TRBV7-9,CASSLTGTGRNEKLFF
NA,TRBJ2-3,TRBV12-5,CASDLGLAGGDTQYF
NA,TRBJ1-1,TRBV27,CASSPRGTEAFF
once,TRBJ2-7,TRBV5-1,CASSLESGTLYEQYF
NA,TRBJ1-2,TRBV5-1,CASSPRTDGYTF
NA,TRBJ1-5,TRBV5-6,CASSDGGSNQPQHF
NA,TRBJ1-2,TRBV29-1,CSVEGGQAFNYGYTF
NA,TRBJ2-4,TRBV15,CATSRDGGGAGAKNIQYF
NA,TRBJ1-5,TRBV2,CASSTGGAGQPQHF
NA,TRBJ1-1,TRBV30,CAWIPTPTGKDTEAFF
NA,TRBJ1-4,TRBV4-1,CASSQDRDRYEKLFF
NA,TRBJ2-3,TRBV5-1,CASSLMGGSGTDTQYF
NA,TRBJ1-4,TRBV18,CASSPPSGTNEKLFF
NA,TRBJ2-7,TRBV5-1,CASSLGTSEVYEQYF
NA,TRBJ1-2,TRBV30,CAWSPAQDNGYTF
NA,TRBJ1-2,TRBV10-3,CAISVAERDGYTF
NA,TRBJ2-1,TRBV11-3,CASSYGGSGGYSSYNEQFF
NA,TRBJ2-3,TRBV5-1,CASSSRGQSTDTQYF
NA,TRBJ2-3,TRBV30,CAWISADTQYF
NA,TRBJ1-2,TRBV9,CASSLGSTGGMGGYTF
NA,TRBJ2-1,TRBV7-2,CASSLGLALNNEQFF
few,TRBJ2-7,TRBV7-2,CASSLDGLEGRVSYEQYF
NA,TRBJ2-5,TRBV29-1,CSVEGLAVEETQYF
NA,TRBJ1-3,TRBV6-5,CASSPTLQGNTIYF
NA,TRBJ2-3,TRBV10-3,CAISETSGGGTDTQYF
NA,TRBJ2-1,TRBV2,CASKETSGSRLGNEQFF
NA,TRBJ2-2,TRBV30,CAWKRETGELFF
NA,TRBJ2-3,TRBV28,CASSWYREMPDTQYF
NA,TRBJ2-4,TRBV18,CASSPLSSALNIQYF
NA,TRBJ1-5,TRBV30,CAWGSPLTGGHQPQHF
NA,TRBJ1-1,TRBV30,CAWSGQQNTEAFF
NA,TRBJ1-5,TRBV30,CAWNHREGWPQHF
NA,TRBJ2-3,TRBV30,CAWSAGDTQYF
NA,TRBJ1-1,TRBV5-1,CASSLRDMNTEAFF